This TCR beta chain stems from a study of blood T cells in healthy people across ages (dated by TCRdb to the mid-2010s). Regarding the complete study: Template switching captured roughly one uniquely barcoded TCR beta cDNA molecule per two T cells in model experiments. To track age-related changes in TCR beta repertoire diversity, the study relied on deep sequencing normalized with unique cDNA molecular identifiers. The donors were split into four age groups: young (average 16 years), middle-aged (about 40), aged (about 62) and long-lived (roughly 88). To avoid experimental bias, donors of different ages were distributed randomly across sequencing lanes. For two donors (one aged 18 to 29 and one aged 80 or older), the study analyzed two additional independent replicas of 1 million unique cDNA reads from the same blood draw.

For this clonotype: The clone's antigen remains unknown. There are no base qualities to consult, and no much larger clone falls within one base.

Receptor libraries were prepared by 5' RACE. Data came from an Illumina HiSeq 2500. A second PCR of roughly 7 to 12 cycles was run with a J-beta primer mix and a sample-barcoded 5' primer. A unique molecular identifier was introduced onto each TCR beta cDNA molecule by a template-switch 5' adaptor carrying 12 random nucleotides. Each sample yielded at least 3 million CDR3-containing paired-end reads. The Mint cDNA synthesis kit, primed by a TRBC-specific oligonucleotide, was used to synthesize first-strand cDNA from all RNA. Following uracil-DNA glycosylase treatment, all cDNA underwent a first 18-cycle PCR with the universal primers M1SS and BC2_uni_R. From the authors' description of their analysis: For normalization, 1 million high-quality reads were randomly selected from each sample, with every read carrying a distinct molecular identifier. Instead of being binned into consensus sequences, reads that shared molecular identifiers were thrown out. CDR3 identification, clonotype clustering and error correction used MiTCR with a Q25 quality threshold and the strictest error-elimination algorithm. A nonparametric unseen species model with Euler transformation was used to estimate a lower bound on total TCR beta diversity. TCRdb reanalyzed the raw reads on its own, using fastp at Q25 for trimming and MiXCR for clone calling, and kept in-frame beta chains. Identical CDR3 proteins give one entry, which carries the most common genes and DNA. TCRdb's processing, not the study's, gives the V and J calls here. The table for this sample lists roughly 1.4 million distinct CDR3 sequences; 59% of them were counted only once. The ten largest clones represent 5.5% to 8% of the sample.

The germline V gene encodes CDR1 SGHAT and CDR2 FQNNGV. CDR3 length: 16 amino acids, cysteine to phenylalanine. The only DNA kept is the CDR3, 48 bases in frame from the first base. Study-wide conclusions, independent of this receptor: Estimates of total diversity from one million sequenced T cells were regarded as lower bounds and underestimates. As age increased, observed TCR beta diversity per million T cells dropped in a roughly linear way, and a significant reduction was already evident by age 40. The percentage of naive T cells measured by flow cytometry correlated strongly with observed TCR beta diversity. Because profiling used bulk unsorted PBMCs, naive and antigen-experienced compartments could not be compared conclusively. The CMV infection status of donors was not known, potentially confounding age-related changes in expanded clonotypes. Compared with the aged group, more naive CD4+ T cells, fewer expanded clones and increased TCR diversity were shown by the long-lived group, suggesting age selection.

The approximately 39 donors, aged roughly 6 to 90 years, were systemically healthy Caucasian individuals from Russia. Each donor gave ten milliliters of peripheral blood, drawn into EDTA-treated Vacutainer tubes. PBMCs were isolated by Ficoll-Paque density-gradient centrifugation, with at least 6.5 million obtained per sample. Trizol reagent was used to extract total RNA from PBMCs, with at least 5 micrograms per sample. For every donor, an aliquot of PBMCs went through flow cytometry to measure the percentages of naive CD45RAhigh/CD27high T cells. This TCR came from a man aged 18 to 35 in good health. The sample taken for sequencing was blood. The V gene is TRBV11-2 and the J gene is TRBJ2-4, with the D segment identity uncertain. The J call may not be correct, given that the DNA end is closer to TRBJ2-7. The nucleotide sequence reads TGTGCCAGCAGCTTAGATCTGGGGATGAAGCCCTACGAGCAGTACTTC. It codes for CASSLDLGMKPYEQYF.